The source of this T cell receptor (beta chain) is a study of blood T cell repertoires in COVID-19. Study background: Specimens from acute and convalescent COVID-19 originated in the United States, Italy and Spain. The cDNA or gDNA used as material had been derived from T cells, B-cell-depleted T cells, or PBMCs.

V lost 6 bases and J lost 0, with 15 bases in between. From germline, CDR1 is SGHTA and CDR2 FQGNSA. The length of the CDR3 is 16 residues. In the authors' workflow: Estimated nucleated cell counts came from reference gene primer amplification. Produced via immunoSEQ multiplex PCR; TCRdb's table is partial and in-frame only. V, J and clone size are those of that table, while D and trimming were read from the DNA. The data show 150,000 to 200,000 clones, over 75% seen once. The chain joins TRBV7-2 to TRBJ2-1; unclear D gene. Sequenced input: peripheral blood. The TCR comes from a woman aged 80 or over with acute or convalescent COVID-19. CDR3 protein: CASRPTGRSSYNEQFF. CDR3 nucleotides: TGTGCCAGCAGACCTACGGGTAGGAGCTCCTACAATGAGCAGTTCTTC.